This entry concerns a single T cell receptor (beta chain). Its target is unknown. The entry originates in a study of OX40 agonist ivuxolimab in advanced cancers. Overall study context: Ivuxolimab, an agonist antibody against OX40 (CD134), was given to patients. Of mixed ages from 23 to 79 and averaging roughly 64 years, the group was approximately 80% male. Partial responses, seen in three patients, involved one hepatocellular carcinoma and two cutaneous melanomas.

Assay: immunoSEQ multiplex PCR; the TCRdb copy retains only in-frame clones and omits some. The sample lists 55,000 to 70,000 clones; roughly 84% were seen once. Study outcomes and limitations: Some nonresponders additionally presented with little normalized T-cell clonal expansion.

Per germline, CDR1 MNHNS and CDR2 SASEGT. The CDR3 runs 12 residues. Trimming removed 6 bases from V and 2 bases from J, with 7 bases in between. The receptor was derived from an adult with an advanced solid tumor such as melanoma, head and neck, liver or kidney cancer. This chain links TRBV6-1 with TRBJ1-2; D remains ambiguous. The sample in question was CD4+ or CD8+ T cells sorted from blood, obtained in a trial of the OX40 agonist ivuxolimab. Here the CDR3 reads CASRPVNYGYTF. CDR3 DNA: TGTGCCAGCAGGCCAGTAAACTATGGCTACACCTTC.